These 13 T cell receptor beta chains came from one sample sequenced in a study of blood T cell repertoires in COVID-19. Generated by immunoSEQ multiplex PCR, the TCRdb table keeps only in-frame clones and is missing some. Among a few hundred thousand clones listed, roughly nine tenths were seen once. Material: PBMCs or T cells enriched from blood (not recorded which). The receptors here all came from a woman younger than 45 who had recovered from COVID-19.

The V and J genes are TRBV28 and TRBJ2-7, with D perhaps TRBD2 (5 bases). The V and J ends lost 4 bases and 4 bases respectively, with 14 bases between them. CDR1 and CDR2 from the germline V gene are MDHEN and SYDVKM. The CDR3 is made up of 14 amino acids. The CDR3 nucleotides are TGTGCCAGCAGTTACCCGGAACGGGGATACGAGCAGTACTTC. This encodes CASSYPERGYEQYF. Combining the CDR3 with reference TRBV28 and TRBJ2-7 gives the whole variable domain DVKVTQSSRYLVKRTGEKVFLECVQDMDHENMFWYRQDPGLGLRLIYFSYDVKMKEKGDIPEGYSVSREKKERFSLILESASTNQTSMYLCASSYPERGYEQYFGPGTRLTVT.

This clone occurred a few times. As DNA, the CDR3 is TGCGCCAGCAGCCCGCCACGGGTCTCCTACAATGAGCAGTTCTTC. It specifies CASSPPRVSYNEQFF. The chain recombines TRBV5-1 with TRBJ2-1; D remains ambiguous. Trimming left V 4 bases short and J 0 bases short, with 11 bases between. Germline-derived CDR1 and CDR2 are SGHRS and YFSETQ. This CDR3 is 15 amino acids long.

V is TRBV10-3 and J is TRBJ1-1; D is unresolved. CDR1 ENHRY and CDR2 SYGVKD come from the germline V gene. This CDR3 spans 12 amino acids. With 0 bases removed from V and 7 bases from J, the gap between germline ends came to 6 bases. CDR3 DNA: TGTGCCATCAGTGAGTCGGCCCGTGAAGCTTTCTTT. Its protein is CAISESAREAFF.

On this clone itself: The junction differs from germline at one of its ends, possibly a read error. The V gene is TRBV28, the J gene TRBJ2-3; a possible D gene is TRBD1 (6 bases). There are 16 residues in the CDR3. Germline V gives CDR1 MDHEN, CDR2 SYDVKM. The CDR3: CASSWQGWASIDTQYF. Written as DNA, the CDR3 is TGTGCCAGCAGTTGGCAGGGGTGGGCTAGCATAGATACGCAGTATTTT.

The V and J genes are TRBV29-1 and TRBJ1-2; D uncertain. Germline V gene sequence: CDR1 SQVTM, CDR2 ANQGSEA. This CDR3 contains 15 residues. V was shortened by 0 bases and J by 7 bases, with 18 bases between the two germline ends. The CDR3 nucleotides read TGCAGCGTTGAAGATCTTGGCAGAGGGTTCTCTGGCTACACCTTC. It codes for CSVEDLGRGFSGYTF.

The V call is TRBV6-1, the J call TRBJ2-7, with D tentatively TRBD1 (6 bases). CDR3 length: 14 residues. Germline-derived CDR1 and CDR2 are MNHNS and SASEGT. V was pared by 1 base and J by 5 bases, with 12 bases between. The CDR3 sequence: CASSEGTGRNEQYF. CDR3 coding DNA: TGTGCCAGCAGTGAAGGTACAGGGAGAAACGAGCAGTACTTC.

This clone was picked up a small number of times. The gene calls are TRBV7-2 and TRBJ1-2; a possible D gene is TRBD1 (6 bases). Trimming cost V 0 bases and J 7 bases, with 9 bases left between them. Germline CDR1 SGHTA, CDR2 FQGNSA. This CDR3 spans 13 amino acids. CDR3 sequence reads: CASSLAGGAGYTF. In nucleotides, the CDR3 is TGTGCCAGCAGCTTAGCGGGGGGGGCTGGCTACACCTTC.

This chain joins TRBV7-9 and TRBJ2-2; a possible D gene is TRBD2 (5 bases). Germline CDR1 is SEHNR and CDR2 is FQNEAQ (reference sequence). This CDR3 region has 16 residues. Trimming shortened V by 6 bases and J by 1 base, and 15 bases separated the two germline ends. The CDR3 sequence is CASRISGAGNTGELFF. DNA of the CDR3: TGTGCCAGCAGGATAAGCGGTGCAGGGAACACCGGGGAGCTGTTTTTT.

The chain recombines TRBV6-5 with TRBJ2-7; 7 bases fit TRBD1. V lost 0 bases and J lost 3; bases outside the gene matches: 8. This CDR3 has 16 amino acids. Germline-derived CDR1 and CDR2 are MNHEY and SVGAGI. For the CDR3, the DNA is TGTGCCAGCAGTTACTCGGTCACCTCAGGGGGCTACGAGCAGTACTTC. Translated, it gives CASSYSVTSGGYEQYF.

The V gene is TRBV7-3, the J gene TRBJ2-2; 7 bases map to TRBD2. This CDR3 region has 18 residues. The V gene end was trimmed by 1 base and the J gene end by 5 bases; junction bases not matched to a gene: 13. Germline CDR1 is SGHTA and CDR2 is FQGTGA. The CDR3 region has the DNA TGTGCCAGCAGCTTAAACCCCACGGGGAGGGGAAAGACCGGGGAGCTGTTTTTT. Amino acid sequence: CASSLNPTGRGKTGELFF.

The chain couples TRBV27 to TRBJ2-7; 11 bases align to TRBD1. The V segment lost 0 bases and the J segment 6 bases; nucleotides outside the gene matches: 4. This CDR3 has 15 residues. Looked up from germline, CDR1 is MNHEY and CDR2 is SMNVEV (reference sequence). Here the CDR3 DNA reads TGTGCCAGCAGTTTATCGGGACAGGGGGTAGGCGAGCAGTACTTC. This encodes CASSLSGQGVGEQYF.

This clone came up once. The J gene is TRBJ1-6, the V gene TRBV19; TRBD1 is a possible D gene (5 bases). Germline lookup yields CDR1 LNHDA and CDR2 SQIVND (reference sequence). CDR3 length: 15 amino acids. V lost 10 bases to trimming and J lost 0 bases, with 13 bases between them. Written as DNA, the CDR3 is TGTGCCACCGCCGACAGAAGCTCCTATAATTCACCCCTCCACTTT. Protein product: CATADRSSYNSPLHF.

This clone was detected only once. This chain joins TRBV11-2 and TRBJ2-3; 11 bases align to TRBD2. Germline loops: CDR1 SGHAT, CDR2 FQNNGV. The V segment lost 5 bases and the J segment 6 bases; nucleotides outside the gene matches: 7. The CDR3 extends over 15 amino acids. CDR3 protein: CASSVLAGAQDTQYF. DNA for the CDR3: TGTGCCAGCAGCGTACTAGCGGGGGCCCAGGATACGCAGTATTTT. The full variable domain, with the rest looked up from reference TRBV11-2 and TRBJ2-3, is EAGVAQSPRYKIIEKRQSVAFWCNPISGHATLYWYQQILGQGPKLLIQFQNNGVVDDSQLPKDRFSAERLKGVDSTLKIQPAKLEDSAVYLCASSVLAGAQDTQYFGPGTRLTVL.